The source of this T cell receptor (beta chain) is a study of T cells in Graves' hyperthyroidism and ophthalmopathy. The overall study: Peripheral blood specimens were obtained at initial diagnosis, prior to any treatment. Points from the study as a whole: Ophthalmopathy was separated from stable hyperthyroidism by a 13 V-J model.

The length of the CDR3 is 17 residues. V was pared by 2 bases and J by 3 bases, with 5 bases of the junction left unmatched. Diagnosing involved the use of clinical symptoms, serum thyroxine and TRAb, thyroid ultrasound and orbital computed tomography. PBMCs came from more than 9 ml fresh peripheral blood. Points on this clonotype: Its antigen is as yet unknown.

Researchers took RNA transcripts and amplified the TCR beta CDR3 regions from them. First-round RT-PCR targeting the TCR CDR3 was performed with the HTBI primer set. TCRdb reprocessed the multiplex PCR reads with MiXCR, giving one entry per CDR3 protein. The sample contains around 720,000 distinct CDR3 sequences, around a third of which appear only once. This clonotype was obtained from a woman in her forties with Graves' hyperthyroidism. V and J are TRBV12-3 or TRBV12-4 and TRBJ2-5, with 14 bases aligning to TRBD2. Sequenced: blood. This chain's CDR3 is CASSLILTSGGEETQYF. The CDR3 DNA is TGTGCCAGCAGTTTAATCCTGACTAGCGGGGGGGAAGAGACCCAGTACTTC.